Detailed here is one TCR beta chain. The data were taken from a study of blood T cell repertoires in COVID-19. Across the study: From T cells, B-cell-depleted T cells, or PBMCs came the material, which was cDNA or gDNA.

Per the authors' pipeline: From reference gene primer amplification, estimates of nucleated cell counts were derived. The protocol was immunoSEQ multiplex PCR, while the TCRdb copy is restricted to in-frame clones and leaves out a portion. V, J and clone size reflect that table, while D and trimming were determined from the DNA. The data contain more than 95,000 clones, just under 85% of them singletons. The germline V gene encodes CDR1 SGHRS and CDR2 YFSETQ. This CDR3 is built from 15 residues. The V gene lost 0 bases and the J gene lost 0 bases, with 7 bases spanning the gap. J is TRBJ2-1 and V is TRBV5-1; no reliable D call. The specimen sequenced was peripheral blood. This receptor was taken from an elderly woman with active or convalescent COVID-19. The DNA of the CDR3 is TGCGCCAGCAGCTTGGTAGTTAGCTCCTACAATGAGCAGTTCTTC. Translation gives CASSLVVSSYNEQFF.